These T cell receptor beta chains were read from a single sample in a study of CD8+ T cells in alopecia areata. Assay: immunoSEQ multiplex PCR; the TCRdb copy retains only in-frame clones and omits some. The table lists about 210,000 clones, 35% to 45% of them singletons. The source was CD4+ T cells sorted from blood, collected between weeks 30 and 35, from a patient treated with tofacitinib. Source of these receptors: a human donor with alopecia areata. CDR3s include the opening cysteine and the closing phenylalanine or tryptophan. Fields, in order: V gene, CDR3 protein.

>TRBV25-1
CASSDYNEQFF
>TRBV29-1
CSARDGMNSPLHF
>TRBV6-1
CASKENTGELFF
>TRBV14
CASSPSRYEAFF
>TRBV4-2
CASSQEGQGASYEQYF
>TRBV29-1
CSVASRHMSSYEQYF
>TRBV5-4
CASSLKKGGATEAFF
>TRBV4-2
CASSRILGTQETQYF
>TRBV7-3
CASSLTSNQPQHF
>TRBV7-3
CASSFQAGVAYEQYF
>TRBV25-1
CASSELGAASPGDIQYF
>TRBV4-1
CASSQDSPGFSVIGGYTF
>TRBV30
CAWATGFTDTQYF
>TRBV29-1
CSVGPSGRMNEQFF
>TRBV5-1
CASSEGYTGELFF
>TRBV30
CAWSHGGNQPQHF
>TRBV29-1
CSVDLLAANEQFF
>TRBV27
CASSFQDRGYEQYF
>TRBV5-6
CASRRPGQKAYF
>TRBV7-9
CASSLGQGYNEQFF
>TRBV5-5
CASSSEGGRRTF
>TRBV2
CASSDEGEQFF
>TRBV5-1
CASSLSRRGGGYTF
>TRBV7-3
CASSADGTQYF
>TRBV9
CASSVQGANEKLFF
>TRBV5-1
CASSLSDTYNEQFF
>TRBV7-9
CASSFGTVTNEKLFF
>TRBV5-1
CASSLESGYEQYF
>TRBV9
CASSVVGGSYNEQFF
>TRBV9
CASAIYSGTGELFF
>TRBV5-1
CASSPSLLAGGANTGELFF
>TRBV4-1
CASSQLQGFGSYGYTF
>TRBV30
CAWRREITDTQYF
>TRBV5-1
CASSLAGTGYSYEQYF
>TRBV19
CASSTGGTDTQYF
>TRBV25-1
CASSGVTDTQYF
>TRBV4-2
CASTPDREWDTGELFF
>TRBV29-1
CSVLTLVRGGELFF
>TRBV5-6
CASTQPGAETQYF
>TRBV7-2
CASSSPYGGDTGELFF
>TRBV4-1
CASSQVTAVIDTQYF
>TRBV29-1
CSVAGILKETQYF
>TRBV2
CASRGDLAGANVLTF
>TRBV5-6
CASSLVPGQGAEAFF
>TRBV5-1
CASSLGDRGGYTF
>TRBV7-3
CASSSGPGSYNSPLHF
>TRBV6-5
CASSYGDPRAQYF
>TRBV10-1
CASSGGQGDTQYF
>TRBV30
CAWSQTGLSEQYF
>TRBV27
CASSLTRTGEAFF
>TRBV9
CASSDGQGENEQFF
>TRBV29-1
CSAVGLARSGNTIYF
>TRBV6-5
CASSDDLGHEQFF